The present T cell receptor beta chain was sequenced within a study of shared clonotypes between healthy human individuals. Study-level findings and limits: Incomplete sequencing of sorted subsets was indicated by rarefaction despite large depth.

Clones were sequenced by immunoSEQ multiplex PCR, and TCRdb holds only the in-frame ones, with some missing. Found here are roughly 2.2 million clones, roughly 90% of them singletons; the top ten hold roughly 0.34%. Donors comprised only Caucasian adults living in Nashville, Tennessee. Points on this clone: Its specificity is not known.

The CDR3 sequence is 16 residues long. Per the germline V gene, CDR1 is KGHSH and CDR2 is LQKENI. V was clipped by 3 bases and J by 0 bases, with 11 bases between them. The receptor's source is a man younger than 35 in good health. Some clones in this sample may be carry-over from other donors' samples. The material sequenced was naive CD4+ T cells from PBMCs. Subset defined: CD45RA+ positively selected. This chain joins TRBV18 and TRBJ1-4; D is unclear. The CDR3 spells CASSPLNAATNEKLFF. CDR3 nucleotide sequence: TGTGCCAGCTCACCCTTAAACGCTGCAACTAATGAAAAACTGTTTTTT. Together with reference TRBV18 and TRBJ1-4, the CDR3 gives the full variable domain: NAGVMQNPRHLVRRRGQEARLRCSPMKGHSHVYWYRQLPEEGLKFMVYLQKENIIDESGMPKERFSAEFPKEGPSILRIQQVVRGDSAAYFCASSPLNAATNEKLFFGSGTQLSVL.